The next 21 T cell receptor beta chains were all read from a single sample in a study of shared clonotypes between healthy human individuals. Assay used: immunoSEQ multiplex PCR; TCRdb lists only in-frame clones, some missing. This sample has 550,000 to 750,000 clones, with 95% to 96% found just once. It was CD45RO-negative cells, positively selected for CCR7, that made up naive CD8 cells, with terminally differentiated effector memory CD45RA+ cells excluded. The source material was naive CD8+ T cells sorted from blood. These receptors originate from a woman in her 30s in good health.

The chain couples TRBV7-7 to TRBJ2-2, with 8 bases matching TRBD2. After removal of 1 base from V and 4 bases from J, the junction contained 5 bases not matched to a gene. CDR1 and CDR2 from the germline V gene are SSHAT and FNYEAQ (reference sequence). The CDR3 runs to 16 residues. The CDR3 DNA reads TGTGCCAGCAGCTTAGAGACCGGACTAGCCACCGGGGAGCTGTTTTTT. Translation gives CASSLETGLATGELFF. Full variable domain (outside the CDR3, taken from reference TRBV7-7 and TRBJ2-2): GAGVSQSPRYKVTKRGQDVTLRCDPISSHATLYWYQQALGQGPEFLTYFNYEAQPDKSGLPSDRFSAERPEGSISTLTIQRTEQRDSAMYRCASSLETGLATGELFFGEGSRLTVL.

The V and J genes are TRBV29-1 and TRBJ2-1; 7 bases are a match to TRBD2. The length of the CDR3 is 14 residues. The germline V gene encodes CDR1 SQVTM and CDR2 ANQGSEA. The V segment lost 3 bases and the J segment 2 bases; nucleotides outside the gene matches: 4. The CDR3 spells CSVEGGSTYNEQFF. In DNA form, the CDR3 reads TGCAGCGTTGAGGGGGGGTCCACCTACAATGAGCAGTTCTTC.

This CDR3 reads CASSQGGLVVGQYF. In DNA form, the CDR3 reads TGCGCCAGCAGCCAAGGCGGACTAGTAGTCGGGCAGTACTTC. The rearrangement uses TRBV4-1 and TRBJ2-5, with TRBD2 identical over 7 bases. CDR1 is MGHRA, CDR2 YSYEKL, per germline. Germline trimming cut 1 base from V and 11 bases from J; bases unmatched to any gene: 10. The CDR3 loop spans 14 amino acids.

The chain links TRBV28 to TRBJ2-7, with 7 bases fitting TRBD2. Germline V gives CDR1 MDHEN, CDR2 SYDVKM. This CDR3 spans 14 amino acids. V shed 5 bases and J 6 bases; nucleotides not matched to a gene: 10. DNA for the CDR3: TGTGCCAGCAGTCCTCCCGGGGGGTCTAGCGAGCAGTACTTC. Residues: CASSPPGGSSEQYF. The variable domain in full, completed from reference TRBV28 and TRBJ2-7, reads DVKVTQSSRYLVKRTGEKVFLECVQDMDHENMFWYRQDPGLGLRLIYFSYDVKMKEKGDIPEGYSVSREKKERFSLILESASTNQTSMYLCASSPPGGSSEQYFGPGTRLTVT.

The gene calls are TRBV19 and TRBJ1-5; D remains unclear. The CDR3 is made up of 13 amino acids. CDR1 LNHDA and CDR2 SQIVND come from the germline V gene (reference sequence). Trimming cost V 1 base and J 5 bases, with 6 bases left between them. CDR3 bases: TGTGCCAGTAGTATAGTGTTGGATCAGCCCCAGCATTTT. It encodes CASSIVLDQPQHF.

This clone has only one observation. The chain joins TRBV27 to TRBJ2-7; 12 bases fit TRBD2. The CDR3 is 15 amino acids. The V and J ends lost 6 bases and 7 bases, in that order; junction bases with no gene match: 10. Per germline, CDR1 MNHEY and CDR2 SMNVEV (reference sequence). DNA for the CDR3: TGTGCCAGCAGCCCCGGGACTAGCGGGTTAGATGAGCAGTACTTC. Its protein is CASSPGTSGLDEQYF.

The chain joins TRBV6-1 to TRBJ2-7, with D tentatively TRBD2 (5 bases). Germline V lookup: CDR1 MNHNS, CDR2 SASEGT. The CDR3 runs 15 residues. Trimming shortened V by 5 bases and J by 3 bases, and 17 bases separated the two germline ends. The CDR3 sequence is CASSRENVQVYEQYF. The CDR3 nucleotides read TGTGCCAGCAGTCGGGAAAATGTGCAGGTCTACGAGCAGTACTTC.

This CDR3 reads CASSLSSNEQYF. For the CDR3, the DNA is TGTGCCAGCAGCTTAAGTTCCAACGAGCAGTACTTC. The J gene is TRBJ2-7, the V gene TRBV13; D uncertain. The CDR3 is made up of 12 amino acids. With 2 bases removed from V and 5 bases from J, the gap between germline ends came to 7 bases. Germline CDR1 is PRHDT and CDR2 is FYEKMQ (reference sequence).

The chain combines TRBV7-6 with TRBJ1-5; the D is unclear. CDR3 length equals 15 residues. Trimming took 5 bases from V and 9 from J, leaving 20 bases between them. Germline V gene lookup returns CDR1 SGHVS and CDR2 FNYEAQ. In DNA form, the CDR3 reads TGTGCCAGCAGCCCCAACGGACGTCCCGATGGGCCCCAGCATTTT. Its protein product is CASSPNGRPDGPQHF.

V usage is TRBV27 and J usage is TRBJ2-7, with 9 bases identical to TRBD1. Trimming cost V 7 bases and J 7 bases; bases outside gene matches: 20. CDR3 length equals 17 residues. CDR1 and CDR2 from the germline V gene are MNHEY and SMNVEV (reference sequence). CDR3 DNA: TGTGCCAGCACCACTTTAGCCCGGGACAGGGCTCTGCTGGAGCAGTACTTC. It codes for CASTTLARDRALLEQYF.

V gene TRBV5-6 combines with J gene TRBJ2-7; TRBD1 matches at 9 bases. The CDR3 has 15 amino acids. Germline-derived CDR1 and CDR2 are SGHDT and YYEEEE. V shed 4 bases and J 2 bases; nucleotides not matched to a gene: 7. For the CDR3, the DNA is TGTGCCAGCAGCCCGATGGGACAGGGAGCCTACGAGCAGTACTTC. It yields the protein CASSPMGQGAYEQYF.

This chain connects TRBV6-6 to TRBJ2-7; D is undetermined. Germline V lookup: CDR1 MNHNY, CDR2 SVGAGI (reference sequence). The CDR3 is made up of 11 amino acids. V shed 0 bases and J shed 5 bases, with 2 bases lying between them. CDR3 nucleotide sequence: TGTGCCAGCAGTTACTCAAACGAGCAGTACTTC. Translating gives CASSYSNEQYF.

This rearrangement joins TRBV6-1 to TRBJ2-1; no clear D gene. Germline V gene data show CDR1 as MNHNS and CDR2 as SASEGT. Trimming removed 7 bases from V and 4 bases from J, with 5 bases in between. The CDR3 spans 11 residues. In DNA form, the CDR3 reads TGTGCCAGCATACAATACAATGAGCAGTTCTTC. This sequence encodes CASIQYNEQFF.

V is TRBV9 and J is TRBJ2-1; 8 positions agree with TRBD2. Per the germline V gene, CDR1 is SGDLS and CDR2 is YYNGEE. This CDR3 contains 15 residues. J gave up 8 bases and V 0 bases, and 7 bases lay outside the gene matches. CDR3 residues: CASSVGAAGGDEQFF. In DNA form, the CDR3 reads TGTGCCAGCAGCGTAGGAGCCGCCGGGGGGGATGAGCAGTTCTTC.

This chain connects TRBV5-1 to TRBJ2-7; TRBD2 matches at 11 bases. Germline V gives CDR1 SGHRS, CDR2 YFSETQ. The CDR3 totals 16 residues. With 1 base clipped from V and 3 bases from J, the junction kept 6 bases outside the gene matches. Here the CDR3 DNA reads TGCGCCAGCAGCTTGCACCCAGGACTAGCGGGCTACGAGCAGTACTTC. This gives the protein CASSLHPGLAGYEQYF.

As regards this clone: Other DNA sequences within the sample encode an identical CDR3. This chain connects TRBV7-2 to TRBJ2-7; 7 nucleotides match TRBD1. The CDR3 has 14 residues. V was pared by 3 bases and J by 0 bases, with 2 bases of the junction left unmatched. Germline CDR1 SGHTA, CDR2 FQGNSA. CDR3: CASSFSGGSYEQYF. The CDR3 DNA sequence: TGTGCCAGCAGCTTTTCAGGGGGCTCCTACGAGCAGTACTTC.

The chain is built from TRBV27 and TRBJ2-3; 7 bases line up with TRBD2. The V gene's germline CDR1 is MNHEY and CDR2 SMNVEV (reference sequence). The trim removed 9 bases at V and 4 bases at J, leaving 13 bases unmatched. The CDR3 runs to 15 residues. The CDR3 DNA reads as TGTGCCAGTGGGTGGGGACTACCGTCCCCAGATACGCAGTATTTT. This encodes CASGWGLPSPDTQYF.

The chain links TRBV28 to TRBJ2-1, with 9 bases fitting TRBD2. Looked up from germline, CDR1 is MDHEN and CDR2 is SYDVKM. V shed 5 bases, J shed 7 bases, and the junction held 18 bases outside the gene matches. The CDR3 is 18 amino acids. CDR3 DNA: TGTGCCAGCAGTCCCTACTCGGGAGCGGGAGGATCTAGGAATGAGCAGTTCTTC. Encoded protein: CASSPYSGAGGSRNEQFF. The full variable domain, completed using reference TRBV28 and TRBJ2-1, is DVKVTQSSRYLVKRTGEKVFLECVQDMDHENMFWYRQDPGLGLRLIYFSYDVKMKEKGDIPEGYSVSREKKERFSLILESASTNQTSMYLCASSPYSGAGGSRNEQFFGPGTRLTVL.

This rearrangement joins TRBV28 to TRBJ2-1, with a tentative D call TRBD2 (6 bases). Germline V CDR1 and CDR2: MDHEN, SYDVKM. V was pared by 8 bases and J by 7 bases, with 18 bases between. The CDR3 is made up of 14 amino acids. The CDR3 DNA follows: TGTGCCAGCTCAACTGTGATAGCGGAAAATGAGCAGTTCTTC. This translates into CASSTVIAENEQFF.

DNA of the CDR3: TGCGCCAGCAGCTCGACAGGGCCCGAGCAGTACTTC. It translates to CASSSTGPEQYF. The chain has TRBV5-1 and TRBJ2-7; 7 positions agree with TRBD1. Germline-derived CDR1 and CDR2 are SGHRS and YFSETQ. The CDR3 length is 12 residues. Trimming cost V 3 bases and J 6 bases; bases outside gene matches: 3.

The CDR3 region is CASPLAGVNNEQFF. For the CDR3, the DNA is TGTGCCAGTCCGCTAGCGGGAGTAAACAATGAGCAGTTCTTC. The chain carries TRBV2 and TRBJ2-1, with TRBD2 matching 10 bases. The ends lost 9 bases at V and 5 bases at J; junction bases unmatched: 7. The CDR3 runs to 14 residues. Germline lookup yields CDR1 SNHLY and CDR2 FYNNEI. Full variable domain (remainder filled in from reference TRBV2 and TRBJ2-1): EPEVTQTPSHQVTQMGQEVILRCVPISNHLYFYWYRQILGQKVEFLVSFYNNEISEKSEIFDDQFSVERPDGSNFTLKIRSTKLEDSAMYFCASPLAGVNNEQFFGPGTRLTVL.